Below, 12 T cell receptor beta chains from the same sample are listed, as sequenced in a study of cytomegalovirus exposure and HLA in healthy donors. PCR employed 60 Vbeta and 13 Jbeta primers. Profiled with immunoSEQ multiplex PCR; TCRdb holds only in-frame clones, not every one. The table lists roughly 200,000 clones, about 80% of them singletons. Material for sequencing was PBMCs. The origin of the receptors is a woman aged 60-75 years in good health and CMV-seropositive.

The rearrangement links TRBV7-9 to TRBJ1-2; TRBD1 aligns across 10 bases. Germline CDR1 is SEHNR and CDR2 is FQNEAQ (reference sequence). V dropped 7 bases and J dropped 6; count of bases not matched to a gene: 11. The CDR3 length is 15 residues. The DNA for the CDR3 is TGTGCCAGCACCAAAAGACAGGGGGCATACGATGGCTACACCTTC. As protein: CASTKRQGAYDGYTF. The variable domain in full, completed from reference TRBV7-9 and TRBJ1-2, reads DTGVSQNPRHKITKRGQNVTFRCDPISEHNRLYWYRQTLGQGPEFLTYFQNEAQLEKSRLLSDRFSAERPKGSFSTLEIQRTEQGDSAMYLCASTKRQGAYDGYTFGSGTRLTVV.

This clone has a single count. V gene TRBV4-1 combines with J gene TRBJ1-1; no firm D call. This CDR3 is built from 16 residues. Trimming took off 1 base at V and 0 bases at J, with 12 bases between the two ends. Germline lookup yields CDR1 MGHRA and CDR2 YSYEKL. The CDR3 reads CASSQGPTIMNTEAFF. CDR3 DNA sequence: TGCGCCAGCAGCCAAGGTCCGACAATCATGAACACTGAAGCTTTCTTT.

CDR3 residues: CASSGTMGAYEQYF. The CDR3 nucleotides read TGTGCCAGCAGCGGGACAATGGGCGCCTACGAGCAGTACTTC. The V gene is TRBV7-2, the J gene TRBJ2-7; D is perhaps TRBD1 (6 bases). The V and J ends lost 5 bases and 2 bases respectively, with 13 bases between them. This CDR3 region has 14 residues. The germline gives CDR1 SGHTA, CDR2 FQGNSA.

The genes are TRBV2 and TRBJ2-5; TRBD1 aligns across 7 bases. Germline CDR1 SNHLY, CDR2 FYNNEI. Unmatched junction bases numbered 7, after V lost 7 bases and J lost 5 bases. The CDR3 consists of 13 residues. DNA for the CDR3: TGTGCCAGCAAGATAGACAGGGCGGAGACCCAGTACTTC. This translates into CASKIDRAETQYF.

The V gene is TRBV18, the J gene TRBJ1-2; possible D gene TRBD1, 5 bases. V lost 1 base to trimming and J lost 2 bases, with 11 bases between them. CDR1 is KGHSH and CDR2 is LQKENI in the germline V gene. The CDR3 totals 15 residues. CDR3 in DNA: TGTGCCAGCTCACCACGCGGGGCTAGCAACTATGGCTACACCTTC. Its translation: CASSPRGASNYGYTF. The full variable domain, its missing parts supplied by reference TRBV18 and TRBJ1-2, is NAGVMQNPRHLVRRRGQEARLRCSPMKGHSHVYWYRQLPEEGLKFMVYLQKENIIDESGMPKERFSAEFPKEGPSILRIQQVVRGDSAAYFCASSPRGASNYGYTFGSGTRLTVV.

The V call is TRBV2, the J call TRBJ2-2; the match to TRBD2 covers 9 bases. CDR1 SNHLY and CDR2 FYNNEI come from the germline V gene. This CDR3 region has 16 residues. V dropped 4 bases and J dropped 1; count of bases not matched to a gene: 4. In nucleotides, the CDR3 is TGTGCCAGCAGTGCGACTAGCGGCCTGAACACCGGGGAGCTGTTTTTT. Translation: CASSATSGLNTGELFF.

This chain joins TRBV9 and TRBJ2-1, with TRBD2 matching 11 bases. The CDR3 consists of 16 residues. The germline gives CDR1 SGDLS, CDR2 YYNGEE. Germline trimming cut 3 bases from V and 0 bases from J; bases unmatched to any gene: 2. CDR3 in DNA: TGTGCCAGCAGCGCGGGACTAGCGGTCTCCTACAATGAGCAGTTCTTC. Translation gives CASSAGLAVSYNEQFF. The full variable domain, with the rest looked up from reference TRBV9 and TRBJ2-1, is DSGVTQTPKHLITATGQRVTLRCSPRSGDLSVYWYQQSLDQGLQFLIQYYNGEERAKGNILERFSAQQFPDLHSELNLSSLELGDSALYFCASSAGLAVSYNEQFFGPGTRLTVL.

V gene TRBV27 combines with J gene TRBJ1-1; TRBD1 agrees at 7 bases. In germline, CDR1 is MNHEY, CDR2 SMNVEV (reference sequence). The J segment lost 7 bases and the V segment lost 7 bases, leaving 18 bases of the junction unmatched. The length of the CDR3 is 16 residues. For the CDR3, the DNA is TGTGCCAGCAATACTCGGGACAGCGCCTCTGGGGTTGAAGCTTTCTTT. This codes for CASNTRDSASGVEAFF.

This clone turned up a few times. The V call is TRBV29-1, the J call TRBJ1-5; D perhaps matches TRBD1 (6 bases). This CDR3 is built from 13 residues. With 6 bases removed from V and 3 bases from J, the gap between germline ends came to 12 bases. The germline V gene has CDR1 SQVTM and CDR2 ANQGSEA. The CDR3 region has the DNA TGCAGCGTGAGGGACAATCACAATCAGCCCCAGCATTTT. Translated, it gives CSVRDNHNQPQHF.

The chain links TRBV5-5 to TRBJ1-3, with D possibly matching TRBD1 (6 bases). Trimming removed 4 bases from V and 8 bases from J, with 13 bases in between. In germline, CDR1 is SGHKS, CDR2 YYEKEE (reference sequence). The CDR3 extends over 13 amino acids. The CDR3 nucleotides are TGTGCCAGCAGCCTAACAGGGAGGGACACCATATATTTT. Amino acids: CASSLTGRDTIYF. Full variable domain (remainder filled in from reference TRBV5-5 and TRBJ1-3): DAGVTQSPTHLIKTRGQQVTLRCSPISGHKSVSWYQQVLGQGPQFIFQYYEKEERGRGNFPDRFSARQFPNYSSELNVNALLLGDSALYLCASSLTGRDTIYFGEGSWLTVV.

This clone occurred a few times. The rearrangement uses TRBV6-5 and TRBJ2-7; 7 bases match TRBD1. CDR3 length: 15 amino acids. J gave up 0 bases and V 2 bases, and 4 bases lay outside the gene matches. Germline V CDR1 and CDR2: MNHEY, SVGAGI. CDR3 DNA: TGTGCCAGCAGTTACGCGGACAGGAGCTCCTACGAGCAGTACTTC. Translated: CASSYADRSSYEQYF.

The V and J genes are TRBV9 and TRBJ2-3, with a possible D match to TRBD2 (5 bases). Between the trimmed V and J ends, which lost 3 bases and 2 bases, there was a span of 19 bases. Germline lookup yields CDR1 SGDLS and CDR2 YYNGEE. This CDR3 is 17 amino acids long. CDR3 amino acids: CASSGRVFRPFTDTQYF. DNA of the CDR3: TGTGCCAGCAGCGGGCGGGTCTTTCGGCCATTCACAGATACGCAGTATTTT.